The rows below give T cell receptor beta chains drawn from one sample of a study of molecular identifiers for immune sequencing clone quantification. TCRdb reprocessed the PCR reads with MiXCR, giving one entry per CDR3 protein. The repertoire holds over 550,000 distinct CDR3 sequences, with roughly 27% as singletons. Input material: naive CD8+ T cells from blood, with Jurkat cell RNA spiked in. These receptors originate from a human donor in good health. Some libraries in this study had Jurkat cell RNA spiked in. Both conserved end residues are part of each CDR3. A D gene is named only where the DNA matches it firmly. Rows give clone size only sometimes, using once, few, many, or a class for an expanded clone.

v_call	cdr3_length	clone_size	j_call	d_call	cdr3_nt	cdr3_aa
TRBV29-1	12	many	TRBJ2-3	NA	TGCAGCGTTGTGTGGGGAACAGATACGCAGTATTTT	CSVVWGTDTQYF
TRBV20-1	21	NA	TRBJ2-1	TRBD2	TGCAGTGCTAGAGATTCAGGTACCTGGCTAGCGGGGGAACCTCACTACAATGAGCAGTTCTTC	CSARDSGTWLAGEPHYNEQFF
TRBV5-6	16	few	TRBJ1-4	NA	TGTGCCAGCAGCTTGTACAGGGATATAGCTAATGAAAAACTGTTTTTT	CASSLYRDIANEKLFF
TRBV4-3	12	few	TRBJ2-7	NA	TGCGCCACCGGCGGGGTCTCCTACGAGCAGTACTTC	CATGGVSYEQYF
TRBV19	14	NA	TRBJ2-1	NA	TGTGCCAGTCACGTGGGGTCAGACTACAATGAGCAGTTCTTC	CASHVGSDYNEQFF
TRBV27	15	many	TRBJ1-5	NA	TGTGCCAGCAGTTTACAGGGAGGGATCTACCAGCCCCAGCATTTT	CASSLQGGIYQPQHF
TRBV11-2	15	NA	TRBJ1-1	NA	TGTGCCAGCAGCTCCCCTTCGGGGGTCGTTACTGAAGCTTTCTTT	CASSSPSGVVTEAFF
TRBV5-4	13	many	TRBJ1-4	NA	TGTGCCAGCAGCTTGGCTGTCAATGAAAAACTGTTTTTT	CASSLAVNEKLFF
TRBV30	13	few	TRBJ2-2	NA	TGTGCCTGGAGTGAAAGGTACACCGGGGAGCTGCTTTTT	CAWSERYTGELLF
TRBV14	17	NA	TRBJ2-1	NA	TGTGCCAGCAGCCAAGATTGGTGGGCAGTGAAGGACGATGAGCAGTTCTTC	CASSQDWWAVKDDEQFF
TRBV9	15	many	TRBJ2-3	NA	TGTGCCAGCAGCGTAGTGGCGGGGGCCGCAGATACGCAGTATTTT	CASSVVAGAADTQYF
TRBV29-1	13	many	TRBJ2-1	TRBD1	TGCAGCGCCCGGGACAGGGTTTCGAATGAGCAGTTCTTC	CSARDRVSNEQFF
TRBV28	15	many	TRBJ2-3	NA	TGTGCCAGCAGTCCCCTGAGGGAAGATACAGATACGCAGTATTTT	CASSPLREDTDTQYF
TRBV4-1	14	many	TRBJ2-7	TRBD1	TGCGCCAGCAGCCAAGTGACAGGGTCCTACGAGCAGTACTTC	CASSQVTGSYEQYF
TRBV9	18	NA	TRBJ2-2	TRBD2	TGTGCCAGCAGCGTACTGGGGACTAGCGGGATTCGGGCCGGGGAGCTGTTTTTT	CASSVLGTSGIRAGELFF
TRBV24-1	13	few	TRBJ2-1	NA	TGTGCCACCAGTGATAGAAACAACAATGAGCAGTTCTTC	CATSDRNNNEQFF
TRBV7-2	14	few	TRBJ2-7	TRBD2	TGTGCCAGCAGCTCAGGACTAGTTACCCACGAGCAGTACTTC	CASSSGLVTHEQYF
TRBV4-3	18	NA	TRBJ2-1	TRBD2	TGCGCCAGCAGCCAAGAGACGCGGCTAGCGGAGGGTTACAATGAGCAGTTCTTC	CASSQETRLAEGYNEQFF
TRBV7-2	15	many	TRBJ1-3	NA	TGTGCCAGCAGCTTAAGCGGCAGGGGCGGAAACACCATATATTTT	CASSLSGRGGNTIYF
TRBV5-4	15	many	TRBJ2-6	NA	TGTGCCAGCAGCCGAGGGAGCTCTGGGGCCAACGTCCTGACTTTC	CASSRGSSGANVLTF
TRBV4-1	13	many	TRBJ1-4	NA	TGCGCCAGCAGCCAAGTAGACGGTGAAAAACTGTTTTTT	CASSQVDGEKLFF
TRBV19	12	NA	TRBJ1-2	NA	TGTGCCAGTACCCGGGGCCTCTATGGCTACACCTTC	CASTRGLYGYTF
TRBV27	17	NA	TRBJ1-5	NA	TGTGCCAGCAGTTTATTAGGCCCTGCCGTTAGGGATCAGCCCCAGCATTTT	CASSLLGPAVRDQPQHF
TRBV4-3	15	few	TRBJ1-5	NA	TGCGCCAGCAGCCAAGATTGGGTGAGCAATCAGCCCCAGCATTTT	CASSQDWVSNQPQHF
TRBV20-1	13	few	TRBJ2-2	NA	TGCAGTGCTTCTGGAGCCACCACCGGGGAGCTGTTTTTT	CSASGATTGELFF
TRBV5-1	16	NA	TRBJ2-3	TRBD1	TGCGCCAGCAGCTATGGGACAGGGGGCATGCCAGATACGCAGTATTTT	CASSYGTGGMPDTQYF
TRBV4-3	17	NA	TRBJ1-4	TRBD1	TGCGCCAGCAGCCAAGATCGACGGACAGGGCTATCGGAAAAACTGTTTTTT	CASSQDRRTGLSEKLFF
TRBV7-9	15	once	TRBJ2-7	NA	TGTGCCAGCAGCAACCTGCCGGGGGTCTCCTACGATCAGTACTTC	CASSNLPGVSYDQYF
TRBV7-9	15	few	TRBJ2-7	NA	TGTGCCAGCAGCCCCTATAAGGACGGCCCCCACGAGCAGTACTTC	CASSPYKDGPHEQYF
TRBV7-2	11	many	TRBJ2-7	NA	TGTGCCAACATGCTTGGGGTCGAGCAGTACTTC	CANMLGVEQYF
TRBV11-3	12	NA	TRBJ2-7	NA	TGTGCCAGCAGCTCGCAGGGACACGAGCAGTACTTC	CASSSQGHEQYF
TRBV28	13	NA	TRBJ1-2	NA	TGTGCCAGCCACATAGGACGGGGCTATGGCTACACCTTC	CASHIGRGYGYTF
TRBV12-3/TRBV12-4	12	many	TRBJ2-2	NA	TGTGCCAGCAGTCCGACCACCGGGGAGCTGTTTTTT	CASSPTTGELFF
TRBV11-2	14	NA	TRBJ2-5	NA	TGTGCCAGCAGCTTAGTGGCCCGGGGAGAGACCCAGTACTTC	CASSLVARGETQYF
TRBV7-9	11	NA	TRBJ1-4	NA	TGTGCCAGCAAGAATAGAAATGAACTGTTTTTT	CASKNRNELFF
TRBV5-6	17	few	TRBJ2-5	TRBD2	TGTGCCAGCAGCACAATGGTTGGACTAGCGGGAGGAGAGACCCAGTACTTC	CASSTMVGLAGGETQYF
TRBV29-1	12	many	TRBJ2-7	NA	TGCAGCGTTGAAGATCTTCCAGGAGAAAAGTACTTC	CSVEDLPGEKYF
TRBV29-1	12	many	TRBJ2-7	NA	TGCAGCGCCGCGACACAGATCTACGAGCAGTACTTC	CSAATQIYEQYF
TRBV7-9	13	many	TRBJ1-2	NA	TGTGCCAGCAGCTCTACCAGGGGAGATGGCTACACCTTC	CASSSTRGDGYTF
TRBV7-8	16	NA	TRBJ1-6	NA	TGTGCCAGCAGAGGGGGGCTGAGCTCCTATAATTCACCCCTCCACTTT	CASRGGLSSYNSPLHF
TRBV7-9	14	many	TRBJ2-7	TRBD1	TGTGCCAGCAGCTTATCAGGGGGCCGGGACGAGCAGTACTTC	CASSLSGGRDEQYF
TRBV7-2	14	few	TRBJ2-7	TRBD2	TGTGCCAGCAGCTTAACTAGCGGTATCTACGAGCAGTACTTC	CASSLTSGIYEQYF
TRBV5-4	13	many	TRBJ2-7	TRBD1	TGTGCCACCACCGGGACAGGGACCATCGAGCAGTACTTC	CATTGTGTIEQYF
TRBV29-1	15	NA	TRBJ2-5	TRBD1	TGCAGCGGTGAGTATGGACAGGGTGTCAAAGAGACCCAGTACTTC	CSGEYGQGVKETQYF
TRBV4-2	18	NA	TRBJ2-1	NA	TGTGCCAGCAGCCAAGATCCGCCCCTAGCGAGCTCCTACAATGAGCAGTTCTTC	CASSQDPPLASSYNEQFF
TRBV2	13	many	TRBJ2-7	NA	TGTGCCAGCAGGCAGGGTACCTCCTACGAGCAGTACTTC	CASRQGTSYEQYF
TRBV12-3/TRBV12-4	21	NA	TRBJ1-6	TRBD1	TGTGCCAGCACCTCCTCATACCGACAGGGGTTATTGCCGATCTATAATTCACCCCTCCACTTT	CASTSSYRQGLLPIYNSPLHF
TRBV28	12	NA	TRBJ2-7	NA	TGTGCCAGCAGTGCCAACAGGGATGAGCAGTACTTC	CASSANRDEQYF
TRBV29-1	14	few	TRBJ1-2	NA	TGCAGCGTTGAGGATGGACAGTTAATCTATGGCTACACCTTC	CSVEDGQLIYGYTF
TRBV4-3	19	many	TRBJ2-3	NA	TGCGCCAGCAGCCAAGATGAGGCAGGGAGCTTCTCTAGCACAGATACGCAGTATTTT	CASSQDEAGSFSSTDTQYF